This T cell receptor (beta chain) was found in a study of T-cell memory formation after mild COVID-19. TCRdb redid the calling of the 5' RACE reads with MiXCR, one entry per CDR3 protein. The repertoire holds under 150,000 distinct CDR3 sequences, approximately 15% seen once, with approximately 14% in the top ten. Trimming took 2 bases from V and 3 from J; bases not matched to a gene: 6. The CDR3 extends over 15 amino acids. CDR1 LNHDA and CDR2 SQIVND come from the germline V gene (reference sequence). This clonotype was recorded a few times. Its cognate antigen is unknown. Whole-study results and caveats: A second wave of clones peaked on day 37, and their SARS-CoV-2 specificity went unconfirmed.

The chain employs TRBV19 and TRBJ1-2; TRBD1 agrees at 7 bases. The clonotype comes from an adult woman who had mild COVID-19 (a few samples of this study predate the infection). Cell type and time point are not known. The specimen was PBMCs or a T cell subset sorted from them (not recorded which). The CDR3 sequence is CASSIPGGRDYGYTF. The CDR3 bases are TGTGCCAGTAGTATACCAGGGGGTCGTGACTATGGCTACACCTTC. Variable domain in full (rest from reference TRBV19 and TRBJ1-2): DGGITQSPKYLFRKEGQNVTLSCEQNLNHDAMYWYRQDPGQGLRLIYYSQIVNDFQKGDIAEGYSVSREKKESFPLTVTSAQKNPTAFYLCASSIPGGRDYGYTFGSGTRLTVV.